The entry that follows covers one T cell receptor (beta chain) sequence. This specimen belongs to a study of blood T cell repertoires in COVID-19. As for the study in general: Sample material is recorded as cDNA or gDNA derived from T cells, B-cell-depleted T cells, or PBMCs.

The CDR3 contains 19 residues. The V gene end was trimmed by 6 bases and the J gene end by 0 bases; junction bases not matched to a gene: 15. Germline V CDR1 and CDR2: LGHDT, YNNKEL (reference sequence). Assay used: immunoSEQ multiplex PCR; TCRdb lists only in-frame clones, some missing. Here the sample spans about 180,000 clones, 65% to 85% being singletons. The chain links TRBV3-1 (or the pseudogene TRBV3-2) to TRBJ2-1, with TRBD2 identical over 9 bases. The sample taken for sequencing was peripheral blood. This receptor was identified in a woman in her 40s with COVID-19, enrolled during active disease. In nucleotides, the CDR3 is TGTGCCAGCAGAAGGGAGAGTAGCGGGGGTTCTAGCTCCTACAATGAGCAGTTCTTC. Its translation is CASRRESSGGSSSYNEQFF.